This TCR beta chain was identified during a study of T cell clones after liver transplantation. Whole-study context: Three of the eight recipients were HCV-positive; the rest had non-autoimmune, non-viral transplant indications.

CDR1 and CDR2 from the germline V gene are MNHEY and SMNVEV (reference sequence). The CDR3 totals 14 residues. Trimming cost V 6 bases and J 3 bases; bases outside gene matches: 5. Measured with immunoSEQ multiplex PCR; TCRdb has only the in-frame clones, and not every one. The sample shows some 59,000 clones, about two thirds of them seen only once. The receptor's source is a human donor who received a liver transplant. The rearrangement joins TRBV27 to TRBJ2-3, with 8 bases matching TRBD1. Sequenced here: CD4+ T cells from blood, sampled before liver transplant. The CDR3 DNA follows: TGTGCCAGCAGGAGACAGGGGCCAACAGATACGCAGTATTTT. This codes for CASRRQGPTDTQYF.